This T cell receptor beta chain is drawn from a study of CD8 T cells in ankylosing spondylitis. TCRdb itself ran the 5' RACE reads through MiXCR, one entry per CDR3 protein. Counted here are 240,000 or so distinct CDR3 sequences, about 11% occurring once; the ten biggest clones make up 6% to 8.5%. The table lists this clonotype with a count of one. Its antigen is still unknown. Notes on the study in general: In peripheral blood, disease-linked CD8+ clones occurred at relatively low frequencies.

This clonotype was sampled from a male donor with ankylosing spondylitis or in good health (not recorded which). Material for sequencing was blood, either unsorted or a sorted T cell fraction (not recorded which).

The CDR3 region is CASSYDEGATEAFF. The DNA of the CDR3 is TGTGCCAGCAGTTACGATGAGGGGGCAACTGAAGCTTTCTTT. The chain uses TRBV6-2 or TRBV6-3 and TRBJ1-1, with 7 bases identical to TRBD1. The CDR3 runs to 14 residues. After removal of 2 bases from V and 5 bases from J, the junction contained 5 bases not matched to a gene. Germline-derived CDR1 and CDR2 are MNHEY and SVGEGT.